The clone carrying this TCR beta chain was recorded many times. The antigen remains unidentified. The ends were cut back, 10 bases at V and 8 bases at J, with 12 bases in the middle. Germline lookup yields CDR1 MNHEY and CDR2 SVGEGT. The CDR3 consists of 12 residues. The sample is drawn from a study of T cell repertoires in cytomegalovirus infection. Turning to the study itself: Evidence of both CMV infection and a matching HLA type came from public TCR beta signatures.

TCRdb used MiXCR to reprocess the reads, holding one entry per CDR3 protein. The sample holds some 440,000 distinct CDR3 sequences, 25% to 40% seen once. Study-wide results and caveats: There were HLA-C-restricted CMV-specific TCR beta clonotypes dominating the ex vivo response. CMV carriers having the relevant HLA were flagged by cumulative public TCR beta family frequency.

The TCR comes from a human donor in good health (CMV status not recorded). Some clones in this sample may be carry-over from other donors' samples. This chain connects TRBV6-2 or TRBV6-3 to TRBJ1-6; D remains unclear. Sequencing input: PBMCs. DNA of the CDR3: TGTGCCAACACATACGCGGATTCACCCCTCCACTTT. Translating gives CANTYADSPLHF.